Listed below are T cell receptor beta chains from one sample, sequenced in a study of blood T cell repertoires in COVID-19. Libraries were prepared by immunoSEQ multiplex PCR; TCRdb keeps only in-frame clonotypes and omits some of them. The sample has tens of thousands of clones; about nine tenths are singletons. Sequences were obtained from peripheral blood. These receptors were taken from a woman of 80 years or more with acute or convalescent COVID-19. CDR3s include the opening cysteine and the closing phenylalanine or tryptophan.

v_call	j_call	cdr3_aa
TRBV5-1	TRBJ1-1	CASSLVGGNTEAFF
TRBV19	TRBJ2-7	CASSSRTGHYEQYF
TRBV7-2	TRBJ2-1	CASSSYPHNEQFF
TRBV19	TRBJ1-4	CASRRDKNEKLFF
TRBV7-8	TRBJ2-7	CASSLVAGTSYEQYF
TRBV7-9	TRBJ1-1	CASSWFTGPTEAFF
TRBV19	TRBJ2-6	CASSRGQGSASGANVLTF
TRBV5-1	TRBJ2-5	CASSRDRGGETQYF
TRBV5-1	TRBJ2-1	CASSQGTAGNEQFF
TRBV18	TRBJ1-1	CASSSSVGGTEAFF
TRBV20-1	TRBJ2-7	CSASLAGGKEQYF
TRBV7-9	TRBJ1-1	CASSTHTWTGGKAEAFF
TRBV7-2	TRBJ2-7	CASLGGGYEQYF
TRBV7-2	TRBJ2-7	CASSFGTSSYEQYF
TRBV28	TRBJ1-2	CASSLPQNYGYTF
TRBV18	TRBJ1-2	CASSPPGGAKGGYTF
TRBV29-1	TRBJ2-1	CSVEDEPALQSYNEQFF
TRBV6-5	TRBJ1-2	CASSLGQGGYTF
TRBV6-5	TRBJ2-2	CASKDNNGPGELFF
TRBV6-2/TRBV6-3	TRBJ1-1	CASSFGRAGTEAFF
TRBV7-2	TRBJ1-2	CASSLERTGGYGYTF
TRBV5-1	TRBJ1-4	CASSSVEANEKLFF
TRBV15	TRBJ1-2	CATSSRDYGYTF
TRBV3-1/TRBV3-2	TRBJ2-7	CASSDSGTSGRWANF
TRBV3-1/TRBV3-2	TRBJ1-5	CASSQERGNNQPQHF
TRBV3-1/TRBV3-2	TRBJ2-1	CASSQRDSYNEQFF
TRBV4-2	TRBJ1-5	CASSQDGEADQPQHF
TRBV10-3	TRBJ1-2	CAISEGTAGYTF
TRBV5-4	TRBJ1-3	CASSSAGINSGNTIYF
TRBV5-4	TRBJ2-7	CASSLGGGSYEQYF
TRBV27	TRBJ1-4	CASSSFGQGNEKLFF
TRBV7-2	TRBJ2-7	CASSFTWTSSYEQYF
TRBV6-1	TRBJ2-1	CASSEEGLAVYNEQFF
TRBV3-1/TRBV3-2	TRBJ1-6	CASRPGVFNSPLHF
TRBV5-4	TRBJ2-5	CASSLAAEETQYF
TRBV6-5	TRBJ1-6	CASSRGGQGNSPLHF
TRBV6-2/TRBV6-3	TRBJ1-2	CASSYNVYGYTF
TRBV19	TRBJ2-7	CASRGTGGSYEQYF
TRBV5-1	TRBJ2-1	CASSLTATGTSGGAVANEQFF
TRBV3-1/TRBV3-2	TRBJ2-5	CASSQLHRGGETQYF
TRBV6-1	TRBJ2-1	CASSARGSSGRGYEQFF
TRBV7-2	TRBJ2-7	CASTLSERGGREEQYF
TRBV29-1	TRBJ1-5	CSAGGWRDQPQHF
TRBV6-2/TRBV6-3	TRBJ2-2	CASSYSRVTGELFF